Listed below are T cell receptor beta chains from one sample, sequenced in a study of blood T cell repertoires in COVID-19. The repertoire was sequenced with immunoSEQ multiplex PCR; TCRdb's copy has only in-frame clones and lacks some. The data show 35,000 to 55,000 clones, roughly 86% seen once. Specimen: peripheral blood. Receptor source: a human donor in a cohort sampled during active COVID-19. The CDR3 runs from the conserved cysteine through the conserved F or W. A D gene is named only where the DNA matches it firmly. Clone size is shown for a subset of rows, as once, few, many or a class of expanded clone.

>TRBV19|.|.|TRBJ1-5
CASSTNRVQPQHF
TGTGCCAGTAGTACAAACAGGGTTCAGCCCCAGCATTTT
>TRBV7-2|.|once|TRBJ2-7
CASSSDGETYEQYF
TGTGCCAGCAGCTCGGACGGGGAAACCTACGAGCAGTACTTC
>TRBV7-2|.|once|TRBJ2-1
CASSLGSGGYNEQFF
TGTGCCAGCAGCTTGGGATCCGGAGGCTACAATGAGCAGTTCTTC
>TRBV4-3|.|.|TRBJ1-1
CASSQARTVTEAFF
TGCGCCAGCAGCCAAGCCCGGACAGTTACTGAAGCTTTCTTT
>TRBV9|TRBD2|.|TRBJ2-1
CASSVTGGAPSGQFF
TGTGCCAGCAGCGTAACGGGGGGGGCCCCATCTGGGCAGTTCTTC
>TRBV6-2/TRBV6-3|TRBD1|few|TRBJ2-1
CASSRQGPGVDEQFF
TGTGCCAGCAGTCGACAGGGGCCCGGGGTCGATGAGCAGTTCTTC
>TRBV10-3|.|.|TRBJ2-2
CAISVVGPRSAGELFF
TGTGCCATCAGTGTTGTGGGGCCCAGGAGTGCCGGGGAGCTGTTTTTT
>TRBV7-9|TRBD1|.|TRBJ1-1
CASSLTGARSTEAFF
TGTGCCAGCAGCCTAACAGGGGCACGAAGCACTGAAGCTTTCTTT
>TRBV7-2|.|.|TRBJ2-1
CASSLAGAGDEQFF
TGTGCCAGCAGCTTAGCTGGGGCCGGAGATGAGCAGTTCTTC
>TRBV24-1|.|.|TRBJ2-7
CATSDTAGDEQYF
TGTGCCACCAGTGATACCGCGGGTGACGAGCAGTACTTC
>TRBV5-4|.|.|TRBJ1-4
CASSTMVMTGGEKLFF
TGTGCCAGCAGCACCATGGTAATGACGGGCGGGGAAAAACTGTTTTTT
>TRBV19|.|.|TRBJ2-2
CASSSQGYTGELFF
TGTGCCAGTAGTAGCCAGGGATACACCGGGGAGCTGTTTTTT
>TRBV7-8|.|.|TRBJ2-3
CASSLVARSSTDTQYF
TGTGCCAGCAGCTTAGTAGCCAGAAGTAGCACAGATACGCAGTATTTT
>TRBV3-1/TRBV3-2|TRBD2|.|TRBJ2-2
CASSRVVAGVGGELFF
TGTGCCAGCAGCCGCGTGGTAGCGGGGGTAGGCGGGGAGCTGTTTTTT
>TRBV24-1|TRBD1|.|TRBJ2-5
CATSDPGTGRQETQYF
TGTGCCACCAGTGATCCCGGGACAGGACGCCAAGAGACCCAGTACTTC
>TRBV4-3|TRBD2|.|TRBJ2-1
CASSRAGLGNEQFF
TGCGCCAGCAGCCGGGCAGGACTAGGCAATGAGCAGTTCTTC
>TRBV19|.|.|TRBJ1-2
CASIPLGAGGPSGYTF
TGTGCCAGTATCCCCCTTGGAGCCGGCGGCCCCTCAGGCTACACCTTC
>TRBV3-1/TRBV3-2|.|.|TRBJ2-1
CASSQDRLARQSYNEQFF
TGTGCCAGCAGCCAAGATAGGCTAGCGCGGCAATCCTACAATGAGCAGTTCTTC